This T cell receptor beta chain was identified in a study of T cell repertoires in cytomegalovirus infection. Overall study: Signatures in public TCR beta sequences pointed to both CMV infection and matching HLA type. Study-level findings and limits: HLA-C-restricted CMV clonotypes gave the most frequent clonotype in two of eight donors. There were carriers of CMV plus the relevant HLA, and cumulative public TCR beta family frequency identified them.

This clonotype was seen many times. The antigen remains unidentified. TCRdb re-called the reads with MiXCR, one entry per CDR3 protein. The table has fewer than 900,000 distinct CDR3 sequences, 25% to 35% seen once; the top ten hold around 13%. Germline CDR1 reads SGHVS; CDR2 reads FNYEAQ. The CDR3 is 16 amino acids. The V end lost 4 bases, the J end lost 8 bases, and 20 bases lay between the germline ends. The V call is TRBV7-6, the J call TRBJ2-2, with D perhaps TRBD1 (5 bases). The starting material was cultured CD8+ T cells from PBMCs, obtained from culture after CMV antigen stimulation. The TCR was taken from a human donor in good health (CMV status not recorded). Some clones in this sample may be carry-over from other donors' samples. CDR3 nucleotide sequence: TGTGCCAGCAGCTCCTATACTACCCAGGGAACTGGGGAGCTGTTTTTT. It specifies CASSSYTTQGTGELFF.